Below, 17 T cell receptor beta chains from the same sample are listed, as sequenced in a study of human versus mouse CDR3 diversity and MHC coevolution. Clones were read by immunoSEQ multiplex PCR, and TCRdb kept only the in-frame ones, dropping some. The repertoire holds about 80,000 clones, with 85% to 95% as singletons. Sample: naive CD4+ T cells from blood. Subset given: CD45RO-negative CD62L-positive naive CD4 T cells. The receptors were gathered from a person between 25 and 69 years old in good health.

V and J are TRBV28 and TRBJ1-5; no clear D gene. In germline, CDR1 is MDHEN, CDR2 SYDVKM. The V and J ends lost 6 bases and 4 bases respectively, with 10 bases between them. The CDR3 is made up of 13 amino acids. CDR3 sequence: CASRSTENQPQHF. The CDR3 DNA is TGTGCCAGCAGAAGTACAGAAAATCAGCCCCAGCATTTT.

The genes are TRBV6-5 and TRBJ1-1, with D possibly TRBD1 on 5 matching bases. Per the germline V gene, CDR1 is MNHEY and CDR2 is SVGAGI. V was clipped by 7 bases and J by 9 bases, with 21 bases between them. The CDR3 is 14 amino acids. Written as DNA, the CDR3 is TGTGCCAGCACCTACTCCGGACGGGGGACCCAAGCTTTCTTT. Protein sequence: CASTYSGRGTQAFF.

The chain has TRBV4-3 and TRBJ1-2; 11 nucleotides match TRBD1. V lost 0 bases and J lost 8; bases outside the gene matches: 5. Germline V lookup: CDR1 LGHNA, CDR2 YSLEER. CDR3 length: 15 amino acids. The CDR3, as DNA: TGCGCCAGCAGCCAAGAAGGACAGGGGGCGTGGGGCTACACCTTC. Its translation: CASSQEGQGAWGYTF.

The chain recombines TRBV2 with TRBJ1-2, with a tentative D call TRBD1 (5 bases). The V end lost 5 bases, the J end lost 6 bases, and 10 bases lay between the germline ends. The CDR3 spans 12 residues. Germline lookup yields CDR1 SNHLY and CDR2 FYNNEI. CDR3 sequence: CASSIRQNGYTF. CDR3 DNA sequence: TGTGCCAGCAGTATACGACAGAATGGCTACACCTTC.

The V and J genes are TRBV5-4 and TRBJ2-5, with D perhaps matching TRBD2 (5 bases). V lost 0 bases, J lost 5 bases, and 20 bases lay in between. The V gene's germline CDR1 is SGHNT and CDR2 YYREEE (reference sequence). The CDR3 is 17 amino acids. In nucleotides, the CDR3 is TGTGCCAGCAGCTTGGACCCCGGACTTATGATTCGTGAGACCCAGTACTTC. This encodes CASSLDPGLMIRETQYF.

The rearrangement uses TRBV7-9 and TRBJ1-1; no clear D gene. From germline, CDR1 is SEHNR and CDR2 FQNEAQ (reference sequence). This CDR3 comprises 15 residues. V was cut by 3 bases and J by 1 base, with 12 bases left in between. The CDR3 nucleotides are TGTGCCAGCAGCTTTTGGTCGGAGGAGAACACTGAAGCTTTCTTT. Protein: CASSFWSEENTEAFF.

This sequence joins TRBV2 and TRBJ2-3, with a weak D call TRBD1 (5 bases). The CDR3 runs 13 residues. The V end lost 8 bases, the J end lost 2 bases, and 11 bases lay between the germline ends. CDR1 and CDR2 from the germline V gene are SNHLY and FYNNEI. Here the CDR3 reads CASSEGATDTQYF. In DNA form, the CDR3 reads TGTGCCAGCTCAGAAGGGGCCACAGATACGCAGTATTTT.

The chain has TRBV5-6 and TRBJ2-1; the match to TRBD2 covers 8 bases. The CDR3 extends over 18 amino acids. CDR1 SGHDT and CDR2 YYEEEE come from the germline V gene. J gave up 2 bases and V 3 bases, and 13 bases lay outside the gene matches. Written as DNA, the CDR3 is TGTGCCAGCAGCTCCTATGGCGGGGGGATCGGCCCCTACAATGAGCAGTTCTTC. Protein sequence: CASSSYGGGIGPYNEQFF.

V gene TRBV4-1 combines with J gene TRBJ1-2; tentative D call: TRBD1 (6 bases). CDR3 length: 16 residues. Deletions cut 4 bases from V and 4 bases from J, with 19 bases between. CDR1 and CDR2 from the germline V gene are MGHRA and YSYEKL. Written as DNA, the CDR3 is TGCGCCAGCAGCCTTACCGGACAGCGAATAAGCTATGGCTACACCTTC. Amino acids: CASSLTGQRISYGYTF.

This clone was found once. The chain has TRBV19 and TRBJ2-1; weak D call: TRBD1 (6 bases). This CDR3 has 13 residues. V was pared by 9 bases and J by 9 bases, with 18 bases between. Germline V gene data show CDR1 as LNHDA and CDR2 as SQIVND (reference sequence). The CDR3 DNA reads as TGTGCCAGCACCGAAATCAGGGGCGGTGAGCAGTTCTTC. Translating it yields CASTEIRGGEQFF.

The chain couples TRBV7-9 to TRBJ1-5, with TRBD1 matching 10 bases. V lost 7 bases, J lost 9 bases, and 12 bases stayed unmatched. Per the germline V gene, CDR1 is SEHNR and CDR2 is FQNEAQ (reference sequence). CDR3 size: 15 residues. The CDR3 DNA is TGTGCCAGCACCCCCATAGGGACAGGGGTGTCGCCCCAGCATTTT. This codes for CASTPIGTGVSPQHF.

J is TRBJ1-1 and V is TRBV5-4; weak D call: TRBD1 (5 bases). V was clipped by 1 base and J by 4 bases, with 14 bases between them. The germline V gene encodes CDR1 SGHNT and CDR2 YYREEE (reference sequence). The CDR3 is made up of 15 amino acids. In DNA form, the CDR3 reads TGTGCCAGCAGCTTGCAAGGGGCGCTAGGCACTGAAGCTTTCTTT. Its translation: CASSLQGALGTEAFF.

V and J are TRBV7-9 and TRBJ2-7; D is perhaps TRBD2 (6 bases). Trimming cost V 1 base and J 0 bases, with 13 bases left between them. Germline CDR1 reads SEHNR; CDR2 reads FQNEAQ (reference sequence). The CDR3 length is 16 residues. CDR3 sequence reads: CASSLVEGKSSYEQYF. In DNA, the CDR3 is TGTGCCAGCAGCTTAGTGGAGGGCAAGAGCTCCTACGAGCAGTACTTC.

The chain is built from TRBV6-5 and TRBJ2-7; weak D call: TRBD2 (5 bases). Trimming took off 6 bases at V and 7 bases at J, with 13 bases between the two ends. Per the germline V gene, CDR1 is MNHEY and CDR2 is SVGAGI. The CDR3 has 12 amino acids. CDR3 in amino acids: CASSPGPGEQYF. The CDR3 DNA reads TGTGCCAGCAGCCCCGGCCCGGGGGAGCAGTACTTC.

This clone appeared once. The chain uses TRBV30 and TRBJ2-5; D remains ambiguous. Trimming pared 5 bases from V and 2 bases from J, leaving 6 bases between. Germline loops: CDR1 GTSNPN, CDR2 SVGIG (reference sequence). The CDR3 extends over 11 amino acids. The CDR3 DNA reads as TGTGCCTGGGGCCCGCAAGAGACCCAGTACTTC. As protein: CAWGPQETQYF.

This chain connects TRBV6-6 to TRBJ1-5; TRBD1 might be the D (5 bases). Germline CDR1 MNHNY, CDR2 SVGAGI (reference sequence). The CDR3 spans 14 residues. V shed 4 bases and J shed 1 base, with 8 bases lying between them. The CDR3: CASSWDLSNQPQHF. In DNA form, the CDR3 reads TGTGCCAGCAGTTGGGACTTGAGCAATCAGCCCCAGCATTTT.

Written as DNA, the CDR3 is TGTGCCAGCAGCCCTTCCATCCTAAACTACGAGCAGTACTTC. Amino acid sequence: CASSPSILNYEQYF. V usage is TRBV7-9 and J usage is TRBJ2-7; D is unresolved. The CDR3 length is 14 residues. Trimming removed 5 bases from V and 3 bases from J, with 14 bases in between. Per the germline V gene, CDR1 is SEHNR and CDR2 is FQNEAQ (reference sequence).